A single sample gave rise to the 5 T cell receptor beta chains below, sequenced in a study of CD8 T cells in Susac syndrome. RNA in amounts of roughly 0.5 to 1 ug was reverse transcribed with random hexamers. TCRdb reprocessed the immunoSEQ multiplex PCR reads with MiXCR, giving one entry per CDR3 protein. Among about 76,000 distinct CDR3 sequences listed, about 93% were seen once. The specimen was CD8+ T cells from PBMCs. The origin of the receptors is a human donor with Susac syndrome.

The V call is TRBV29-1, the J call TRBJ1-4; unclear D gene. V shed 6 bases and J shed 3 bases, with 14 bases lying between them. The V gene's germline CDR1 is SQVTM and CDR2 ANQGSEA. The CDR3 is made up of 14 amino acids. The CDR3 nucleotides read TGCAGCGTGTCATACGGCAATTCTAATGAAAAACTGTTTTTT. Translated: CSVSYGNSNEKLFF.

This clonotype was seen more than once but under ten times. V and J are TRBV20-1 and TRBJ1-1; D may be TRBD1 (6 bases). Deletions cut 0 bases from V and 5 bases from J, with 19 bases between. Germline V gene sequence: CDR1 DFQATT, CDR2 SNEGSKA (reference sequence). The CDR3 totals 16 residues. The chain's CDR3 is CSARDQGTVFWTEAFF. In DNA form, the CDR3 reads TGCAGTGCTAGAGATCAGGGGACCGTTTTTTGGACTGAAGCTTTCTTT.

J is TRBJ2-3 and V is TRBV30; 13 nucleotides agree with TRBD2. The CDR3 has 16 amino acids. Trimming removed 4 bases from V and 4 bases from J; junction bases left unmatched: 8. In germline, CDR1 is GTSNPN, CDR2 SVGIG (reference sequence). CDR3: CAWTIGTSGKADTQYF. The CDR3 DNA sequence: TGTGCCTGGACGATAGGGACTAGCGGGAAGGCAGATACGCAGTATTTT.

The V gene is TRBV29-1, the J gene TRBJ2-7; TRBD2 matches 7 bases. V lost 1 base, J lost 7 bases, and 4 bases stayed unmatched. This CDR3 is 12 amino acids long. From germline, CDR1 is SQVTM and CDR2 ANQGSEA. The CDR3 is CSVEGGRGEQYF. CDR3 sequence (DNA): TGCAGCGTTGAAGGCGGGAGAGGAGAGCAGTACTTC.

The rearrangement links TRBV27 to TRBJ2-7; D is ambiguous. Looked up from germline, CDR1 is MNHEY and CDR2 is SMNVEV (reference sequence). V was pared by 5 bases and J by 1 base, with 18 bases between. The CDR3 loop spans 16 amino acids. The CDR3 nucleotides are TGTGCCAGCAGTCTCACGGGTTCGCCCCAATCCTACGAGCAGTACTTC. Protein product: CASSLTGSPQSYEQYF.